This T cell receptor beta chain was observed in a study of blood T cell repertoires in COVID-19. Between the trimmed V and J ends, which lost 8 bases and 5 bases, there was a span of 21 bases. The CDR3 contains 15 residues. Germline V gene lookup returns CDR1 MDHEN and CDR2 SYDVKM. TCRdb's table, derived via immunoSEQ multiplex PCR, lists solely in-frame clones and lacks some. The sample yields some 380,000 clones, 70% to 85% seen once. J is TRBJ1-1 and V is TRBV28; D unresolved. Sequenced material: peripheral blood. The TCR originated in a human donor with acute or convalescent COVID-19. The donor label of this sample is uncertain. The DNA for the CDR3 is TGTGCCAGCCGGGCGGGGTACATCATCAAAACTGAAGCTTTCTTT. This encodes CASRAGYIIKTEAFF. Based on the CDR3 plus reference TRBV28 and TRBJ1-1, the full variable domain is DVKVTQSSRYLVKRTGEKVFLECVQDMDHENMFWYRQDPGLGLRLIYFSYDVKMKEKGDIPEGYSVSREKKERFSLILESASTNQTSMYLCASRAGYIIKTEAFFGQGTRLTVV.